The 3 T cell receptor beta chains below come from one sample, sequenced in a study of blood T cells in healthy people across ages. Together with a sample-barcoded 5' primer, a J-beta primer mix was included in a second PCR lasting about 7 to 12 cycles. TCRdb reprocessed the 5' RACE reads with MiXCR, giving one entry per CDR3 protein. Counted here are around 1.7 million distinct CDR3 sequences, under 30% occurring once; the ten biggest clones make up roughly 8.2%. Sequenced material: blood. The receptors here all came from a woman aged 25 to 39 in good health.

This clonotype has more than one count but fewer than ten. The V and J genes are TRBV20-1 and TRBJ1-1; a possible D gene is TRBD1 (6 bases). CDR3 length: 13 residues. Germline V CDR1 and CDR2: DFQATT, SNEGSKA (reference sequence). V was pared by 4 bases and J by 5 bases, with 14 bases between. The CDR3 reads CSANDFRGTEAFF. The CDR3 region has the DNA TGCAGTGCTAACGACTTCAGGGGTACTGAAGCTTTCTTT.

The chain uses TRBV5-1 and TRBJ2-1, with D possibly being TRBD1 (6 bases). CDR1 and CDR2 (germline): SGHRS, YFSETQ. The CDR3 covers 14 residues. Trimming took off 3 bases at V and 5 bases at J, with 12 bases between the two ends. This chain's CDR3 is CASSSAGANNEQFF. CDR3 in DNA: TGCGCCAGCAGCTCCGCAGGGGCCAACAATGAGCAGTTCTTC.

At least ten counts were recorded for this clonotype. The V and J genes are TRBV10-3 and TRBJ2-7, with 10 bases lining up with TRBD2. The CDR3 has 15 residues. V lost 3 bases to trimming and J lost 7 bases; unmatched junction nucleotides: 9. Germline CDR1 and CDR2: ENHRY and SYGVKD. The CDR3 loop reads CAISDSTSGRTEQYF. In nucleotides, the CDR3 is TGTGCCATCAGTGACTCGACTAGCGGGCGAACTGAGCAGTACTTC.